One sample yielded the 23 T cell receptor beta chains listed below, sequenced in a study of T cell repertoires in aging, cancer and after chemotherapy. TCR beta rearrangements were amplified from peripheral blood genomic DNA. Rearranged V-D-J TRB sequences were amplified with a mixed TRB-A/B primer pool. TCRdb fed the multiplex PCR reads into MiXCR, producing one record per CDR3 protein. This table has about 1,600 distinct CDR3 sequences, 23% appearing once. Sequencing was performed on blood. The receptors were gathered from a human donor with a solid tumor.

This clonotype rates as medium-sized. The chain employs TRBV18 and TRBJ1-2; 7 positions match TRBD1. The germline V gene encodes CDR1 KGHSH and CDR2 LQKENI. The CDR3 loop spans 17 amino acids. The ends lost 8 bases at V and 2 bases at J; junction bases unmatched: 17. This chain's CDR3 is CASRSPYRQGENYGYTF. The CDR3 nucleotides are TGTGCCAGCCGGAGTCCTTATCGACAGGGCGAGAACTATGGCTACACCTTC.

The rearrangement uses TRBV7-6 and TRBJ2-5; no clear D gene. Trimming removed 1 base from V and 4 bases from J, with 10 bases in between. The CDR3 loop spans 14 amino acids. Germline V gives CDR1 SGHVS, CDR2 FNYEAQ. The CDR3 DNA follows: TGTGCCAGCAGCTTAGAAACGCACCGAGAGACCCAGTACTTC. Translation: CASSLETHRETQYF.

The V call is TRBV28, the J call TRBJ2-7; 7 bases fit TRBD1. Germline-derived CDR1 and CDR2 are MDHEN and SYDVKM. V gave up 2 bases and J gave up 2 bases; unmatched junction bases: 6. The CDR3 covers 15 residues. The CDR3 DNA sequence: TGTGCCAGCAGTTTACACAGGGGAACTGCCTACGAGCAGTACTTC. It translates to CASSLHRGTAYEQYF.

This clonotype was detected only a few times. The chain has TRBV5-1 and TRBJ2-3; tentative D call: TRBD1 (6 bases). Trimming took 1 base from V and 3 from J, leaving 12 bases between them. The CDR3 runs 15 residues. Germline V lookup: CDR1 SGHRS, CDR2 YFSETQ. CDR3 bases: TGCGCCAGCAGCTTGAGACAGGACGGTACAGATACGCAGTATTTT. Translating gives CASSLRQDGTDTQYF.

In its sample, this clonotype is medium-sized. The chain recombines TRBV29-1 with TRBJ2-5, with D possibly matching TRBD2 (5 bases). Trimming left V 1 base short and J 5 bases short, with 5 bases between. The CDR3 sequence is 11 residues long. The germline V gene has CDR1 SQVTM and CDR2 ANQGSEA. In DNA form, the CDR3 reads TGCAGCGTTGAAGGAGGGGAGACCCAGTACTTC. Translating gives CSVEGGETQYF. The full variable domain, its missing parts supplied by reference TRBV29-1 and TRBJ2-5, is SAVISQKPSRDICQRGTSLTIQCQVDSQVTMMFWYRQQPGQSLTLIATANQGSEATYESGFVIDKFPISRPNLTFSTLTVSNMSPEDSSIYLCSVEGGETQYFGPGTRLLVL.

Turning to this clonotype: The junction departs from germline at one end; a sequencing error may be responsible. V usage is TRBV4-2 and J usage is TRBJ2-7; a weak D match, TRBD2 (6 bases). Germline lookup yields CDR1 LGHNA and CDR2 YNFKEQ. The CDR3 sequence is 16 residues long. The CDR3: CDSSLSPGEISYEQYF. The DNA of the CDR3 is TGTGACAGCAGCCTAAGTCCGGGGGAGATTTCCTACGAGCAGTACTTC.

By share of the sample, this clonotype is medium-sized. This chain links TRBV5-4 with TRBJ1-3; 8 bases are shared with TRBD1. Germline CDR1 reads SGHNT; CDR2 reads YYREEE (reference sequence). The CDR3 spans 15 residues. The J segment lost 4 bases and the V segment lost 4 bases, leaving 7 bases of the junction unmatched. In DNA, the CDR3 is TGTGCCAGCAGCCCGGGCAGGGGGCGCGGAAACACCATATATTTT. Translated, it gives CASSPGRGRGNTIYF.

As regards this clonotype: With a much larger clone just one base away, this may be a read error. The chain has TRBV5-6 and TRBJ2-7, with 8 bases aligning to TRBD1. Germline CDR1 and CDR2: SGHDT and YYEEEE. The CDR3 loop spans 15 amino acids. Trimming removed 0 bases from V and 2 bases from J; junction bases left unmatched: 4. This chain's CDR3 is CASSLGTGLTYEQYF. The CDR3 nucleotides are TGTGCCAGCAGCTTGGGGACAGGGTTAACCTACGAGCAGTACTTC. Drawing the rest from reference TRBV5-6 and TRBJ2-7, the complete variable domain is DAGVTQSPTHLIKTRGQQVTLRCSPKSGHDTVSWYQQALGQGPQFIFQYYEEEERQRGNFPDRFSGHQFPNYSSELNVNALLLGDSALYLCASSLGTGLTYEQYFGPGTRLTVT.

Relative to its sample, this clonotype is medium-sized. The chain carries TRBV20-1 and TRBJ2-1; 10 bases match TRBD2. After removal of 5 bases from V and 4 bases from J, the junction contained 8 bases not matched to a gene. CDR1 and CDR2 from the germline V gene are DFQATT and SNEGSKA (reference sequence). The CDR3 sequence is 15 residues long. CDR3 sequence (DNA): TGCAGTGCTTCGGTCAGCGGGGGGGAATACAATGAGCAGTTCTTC. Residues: CSASVSGGEYNEQFF.

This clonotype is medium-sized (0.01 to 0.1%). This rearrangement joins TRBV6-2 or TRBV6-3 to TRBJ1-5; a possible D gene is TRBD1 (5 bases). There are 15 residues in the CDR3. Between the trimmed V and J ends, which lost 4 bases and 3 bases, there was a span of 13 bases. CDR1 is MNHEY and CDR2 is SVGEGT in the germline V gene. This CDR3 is CASSFLRDPNQPQHF. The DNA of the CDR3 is TGTGCCAGCAGTTTCCTCCGGGACCCCAATCAGCCCCAGCATTTT.

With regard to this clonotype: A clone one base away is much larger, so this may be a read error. CDR3 sequence reads: CASSYANTVELFF. In nucleotides, the CDR3 is TGTGCCAGCAGTTACGCGAACACCGTGGAGCTGTTTTTT. The J gene is TRBJ2-2, the V gene TRBV6-2 or TRBV6-3; no definite D call. The CDR3 length is 13 residues. The V gene's germline CDR1 is MNHEY and CDR2 SVGEGT.

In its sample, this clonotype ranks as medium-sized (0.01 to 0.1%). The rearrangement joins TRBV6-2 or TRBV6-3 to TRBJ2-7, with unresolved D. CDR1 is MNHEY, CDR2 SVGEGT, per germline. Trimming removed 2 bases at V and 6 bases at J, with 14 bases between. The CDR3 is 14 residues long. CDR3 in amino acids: CASSYASQVTEQYF. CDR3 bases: TGTGCCAGCAGTTACGCGAGCCAGGTAACCGAGCAGTACTTC.

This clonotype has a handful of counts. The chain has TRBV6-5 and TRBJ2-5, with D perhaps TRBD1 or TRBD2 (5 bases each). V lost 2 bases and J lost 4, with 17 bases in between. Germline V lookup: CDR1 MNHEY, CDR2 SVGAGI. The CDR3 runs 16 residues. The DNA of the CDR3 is TGTGCCAGCAGTTACGCCACGGGGCCCGGACGAGAGACCCAGTACTTC. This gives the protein CASSYATGPGRETQYF.

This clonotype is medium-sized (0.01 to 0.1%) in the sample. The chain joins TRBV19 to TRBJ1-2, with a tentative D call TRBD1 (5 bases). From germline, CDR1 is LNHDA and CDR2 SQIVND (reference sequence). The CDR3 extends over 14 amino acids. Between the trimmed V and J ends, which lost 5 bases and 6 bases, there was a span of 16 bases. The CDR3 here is CASSVIPGPHGYTF. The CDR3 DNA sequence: TGTGCCAGTAGTGTGATCCCAGGGCCACATGGCTACACCTTC.

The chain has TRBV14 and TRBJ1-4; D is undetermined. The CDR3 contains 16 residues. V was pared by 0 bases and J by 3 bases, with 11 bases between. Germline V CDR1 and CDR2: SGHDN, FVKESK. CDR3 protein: CASSQDGRLSNEKLFF. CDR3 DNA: TGTGCCAGCAGCCAAGATGGGAGACTATCTAATGAAAAACTGTTTTTT.

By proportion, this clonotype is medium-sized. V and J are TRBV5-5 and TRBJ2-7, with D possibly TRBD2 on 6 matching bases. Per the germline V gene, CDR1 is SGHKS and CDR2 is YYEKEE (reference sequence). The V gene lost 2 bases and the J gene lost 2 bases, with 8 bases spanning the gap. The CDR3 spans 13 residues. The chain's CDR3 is CASSLGLTYEQYF. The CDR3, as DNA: TGTGCCAGCAGCTTAGGACTAACCTACGAGCAGTACTTC.

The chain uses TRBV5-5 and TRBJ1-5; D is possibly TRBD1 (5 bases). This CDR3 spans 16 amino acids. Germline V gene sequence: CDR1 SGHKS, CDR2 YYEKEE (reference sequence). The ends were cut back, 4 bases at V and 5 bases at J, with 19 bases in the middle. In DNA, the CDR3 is TGTGCCAGCAGCCGGGGAGGGGTTCAGAGTCATCAGCCCCAGCATTTT. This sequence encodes CASSRGGVQSHQPQHF.

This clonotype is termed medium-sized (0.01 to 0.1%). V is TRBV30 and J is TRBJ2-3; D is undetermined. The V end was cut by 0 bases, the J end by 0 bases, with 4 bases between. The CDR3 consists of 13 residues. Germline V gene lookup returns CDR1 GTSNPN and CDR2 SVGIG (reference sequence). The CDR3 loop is CAWSVRSTDTQYF. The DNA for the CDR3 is TGTGCCTGGAGTGTACGAAGCACAGATACGCAGTATTTT. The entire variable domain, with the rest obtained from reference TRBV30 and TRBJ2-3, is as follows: SQTIHQWPATLVQPVGSPLSLECTVEGTSNPNLYWYRQAAGRGLQLLFYSVGIGQISSEVPQNLSASRPQDRQFILSSKKLLLSDSGFYLCAWSVRSTDTQYFGPGTRLTVL.

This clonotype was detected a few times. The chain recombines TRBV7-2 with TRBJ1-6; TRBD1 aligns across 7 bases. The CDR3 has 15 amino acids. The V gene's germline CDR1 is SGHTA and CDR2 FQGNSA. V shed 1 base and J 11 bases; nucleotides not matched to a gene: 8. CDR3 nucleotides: TGTGCCAGCAGCTTAGGGGAGAGGGGGCGGGCACCCCTCCACTTT. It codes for CASSLGERGRAPLHF.

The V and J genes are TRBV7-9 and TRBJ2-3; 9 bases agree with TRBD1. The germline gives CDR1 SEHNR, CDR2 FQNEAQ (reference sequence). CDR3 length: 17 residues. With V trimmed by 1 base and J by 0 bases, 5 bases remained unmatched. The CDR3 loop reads CASSLGYRGPSTDTQYF. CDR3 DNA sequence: TGTGCCAGCAGCTTAGGGTACAGGGGGCCGAGCACAGATACGCAGTATTTT.

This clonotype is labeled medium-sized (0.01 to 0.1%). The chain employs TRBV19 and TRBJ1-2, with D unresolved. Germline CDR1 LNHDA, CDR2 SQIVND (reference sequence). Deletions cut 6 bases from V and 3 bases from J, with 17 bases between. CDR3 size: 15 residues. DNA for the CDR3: TGTGCCAGTAGACAACAGAAGTCGGGCTACTATGGCTACACCTTC. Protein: CASRQQKSGYYGYTF.

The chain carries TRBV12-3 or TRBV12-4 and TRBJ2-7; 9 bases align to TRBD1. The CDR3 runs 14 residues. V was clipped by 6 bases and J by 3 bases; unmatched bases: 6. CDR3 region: CASSSGQGHYEQYF. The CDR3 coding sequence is TGTGCCAGCAGCTCGGGACAGGGACACTACGAGCAGTACTTC.

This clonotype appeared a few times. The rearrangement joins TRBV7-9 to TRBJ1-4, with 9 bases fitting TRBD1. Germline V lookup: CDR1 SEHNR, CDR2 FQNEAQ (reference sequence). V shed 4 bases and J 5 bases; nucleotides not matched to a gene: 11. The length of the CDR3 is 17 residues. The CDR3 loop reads CASSSRQGESGNEKLFF. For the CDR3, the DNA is TGTGCCAGCAGCTCCCGACAGGGGGAGTCCGGAAATGAAAAACTGTTTTTT.